The source of this T cell receptor (beta chain) is a study of blood T cells in healthy people across ages. Sample-barcoded 5' priming and a J-beta primer mix drove a second PCR of roughly 6 to 12 cycles. At least 2.5 million CDR3-containing paired-end reads were obtained per sample. MiXCR was run by TCRdb on the 5' RACE reads, yielding one entry per CDR3 protein. In the table there are about 810,000 distinct CDR3 sequences, roughly 34% of which are singletons. About this clonotype itself: As yet, its antigen is unknown.

The length of the CDR3 is 13 residues. Trimming took off 3 bases at V and 5 bases at J, with 10 bases between the two ends. Germline CDR1 reads MNHEY; CDR2 reads SMNVEV (reference sequence). Findings and limits, study-wide: Bulk PBMC profiling left naive and antigen-experienced comparisons inconclusive. In long-lived donors, naive CD4+ cell counts and diversity exceeded those of aged donors. In these data, TCR beta diversity tracked strongly with naive T cell percentage.

V gene TRBV27 combines with J gene TRBJ1-1; D is uncertain. The source material was blood. This clonotype was sampled from a man younger than 35 in good health. The CDR3 region is CASSFGPRTEAFF. The CDR3 nucleotides read TGTGCCAGCAGTTTTGGTCCGCGGACTGAAGCTTTCTTT.